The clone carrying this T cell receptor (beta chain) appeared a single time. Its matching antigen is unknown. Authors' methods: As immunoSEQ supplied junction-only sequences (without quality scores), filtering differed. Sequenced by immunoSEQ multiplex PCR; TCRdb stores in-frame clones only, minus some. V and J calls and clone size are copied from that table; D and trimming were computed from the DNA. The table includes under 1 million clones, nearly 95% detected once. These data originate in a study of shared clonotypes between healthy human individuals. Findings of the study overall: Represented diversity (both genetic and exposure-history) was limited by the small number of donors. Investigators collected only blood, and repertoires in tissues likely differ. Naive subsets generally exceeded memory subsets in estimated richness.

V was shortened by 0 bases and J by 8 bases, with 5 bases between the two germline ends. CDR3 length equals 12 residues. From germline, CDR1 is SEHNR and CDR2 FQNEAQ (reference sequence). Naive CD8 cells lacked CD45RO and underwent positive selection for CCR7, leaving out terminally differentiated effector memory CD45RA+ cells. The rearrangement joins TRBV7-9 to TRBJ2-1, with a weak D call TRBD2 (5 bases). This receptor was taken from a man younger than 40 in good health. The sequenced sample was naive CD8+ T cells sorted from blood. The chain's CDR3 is CASSLAADEQFF. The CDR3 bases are TGTGCCAGCAGCTTAGCAGCGGATGAGCAGTTCTTC.